A single sample gave rise to the 15 T cell receptor beta chains below, sequenced in a study of T cell responses to AZD1222 COVID-19 vaccine. The assay was immunoSEQ multiplex PCR, and TCRdb's table has in-frame clones only and misses some. The sample holds fewer than 120,000 clones; more than 90% are singletons and the top ten take about 2.6%. The source was peripheral blood, collected 28 days after the second AZD1222 dose. These receptors originate from an adult who received the AZD1222 COVID-19 vaccine.

The chain recombines TRBV5-1 with TRBJ1-1, with D maybe TRBD1 (6 bases). This CDR3 contains 14 residues. Germline-derived CDR1 and CDR2 are SGHRS and YFSETQ. V dropped 4 bases and J dropped 1 base, with 11 bases sitting between them. The CDR3 nucleotides are TGCGCCAGCAGCCTCCAGACAGGGAACACTGAAGCTTTCTTT. This gives the protein CASSLQTGNTEAFF.

This clone is a singleton in its sample. The chain employs TRBV7-2 and TRBJ2-5; the match to TRBD1 covers 8 bases. The CDR3 sequence is 15 residues long. With 3 bases clipped from V and 0 bases from J, the junction kept 3 bases outside the gene matches. The germline CDR1 and CDR2 sequences are SGHTA and FQGNSA. The CDR3 here is CASSFRDRYQETQYF. The DNA for the CDR3 is TGTGCCAGCAGCTTCCGGGACAGGTACCAAGAGACCCAGTACTTC.

The gene calls are TRBV6-5 and TRBJ1-2; D is ambiguous. Germline V gives CDR1 MNHEY, CDR2 SVGAGI. This CDR3 region has 13 residues. V lost 3 bases, J lost 2 bases, and 7 bases lay in between. The CDR3 region has the DNA TGTGCCAGCAGTTATATGGGGAACTATGGCTACACCTTC. Its translation is CASSYMGNYGYTF.

CDR3 bases: TGTGCCAGCAGCCAAGAAGAGACAAGAACTAACTATGGCTACACCTTC. Translated, it gives CASSQEETRTNYGYTF. The chain couples TRBV4-2 to TRBJ1-2; no definite D call. Trimming pared 0 bases from V and 0 bases from J, leaving 11 bases between. Germline-derived CDR1 and CDR2 are LGHNA and YNFKEQ. This CDR3 comprises 16 residues.

This clone occurred once. The V call is TRBV18, the J call TRBJ1-5; D may be TRBD1 (6 bases). Looked up from germline, CDR1 is KGHSH and CDR2 is LQKENI. Trimming shortened V by 3 bases and J by 6 bases, and 18 bases separated the two germline ends. The CDR3 loop spans 16 amino acids. For the CDR3, the DNA is TGTGCCAGCTCACCGAATCGCGGGGGCCGGTTTCAGCCCCAGCATTTT. Protein: CASSPNRGGRFQPQHF. Together with reference TRBV18 and TRBJ1-5, the CDR3 gives the full variable domain: NAGVMQNPRHLVRRRGQEARLRCSPMKGHSHVYWYRQLPEEGLKFMVYLQKENIIDESGMPKERFSAEFPKEGPSILRIQQVVRGDSAAYFCASSPNRGGRFQPQHFGDGTRLSIL.

This chain uses TRBV7-3 with TRBJ2-7; D may correspond to TRBD1 or TRBD2 (6 bases each). This CDR3 comprises 13 residues. Germline values: CDR1 SGHTA, CDR2 FQGTGA. Trimming removed 5 bases from V and 6 bases from J, with 14 bases in between. The CDR3 DNA reads as TGTGCCAGCAGCGGGGGGCCCGTCCTCGAGCAGTACTTC. It yields the protein CASSGGPVLEQYF. The whole variable domain, filled in from reference TRBV7-3 and TRBJ2-7, reads GAGVSQTPSNKVTEKGKYVELRCDPISGHTALYWYRQSLGQGPEFLIYFQGTGAADDSGLPNDRFFAVRPEGSVSTLKIQRTERGDSAVYLCASSGGPVLEQYFGPGTRLTVT.

This rearrangement joins TRBV3-1 (or the pseudogene TRBV3-2) to TRBJ2-7; 7 bases match TRBD2. Looked up from germline, CDR1 is LGHDT and CDR2 is YNNKEL (reference sequence). CDR3 length: 13 residues. Unmatched junction bases numbered 2, after V lost 4 bases and J lost 2 bases. The CDR3 DNA follows: TGTGCCAGCAGCCGGGGGGGGGCCTACGAGCAGTACTTC. Translating it yields CASSRGGAYEQYF.

This sequence joins TRBV6-2 or TRBV6-3 and TRBJ1-2, with D possibly TRBD1 on 5 matching bases. V lost 4 bases to trimming and J lost 8 bases, with 14 bases between them. This CDR3 contains 13 residues. CDR1 is MNHEY and CDR2 is SVGEGT in the germline V gene. CDR3 in DNA: TGTGCCAGCAGTTCTATAGGGGAAGGAGGCTACACCTTC. Translation: CASSSIGEGGYTF.

The V and J genes are TRBV27 and TRBJ2-5; TRBD2 is a possible D gene (6 bases). The CDR3 length is 15 residues. V was shortened by 7 bases and J by 3 bases, with 18 bases between the two germline ends. The germline V gene encodes CDR1 MNHEY and CDR2 SMNVEV (reference sequence). CDR3 in amino acids: CASMSAGPSKETQYF. CDR3 coding DNA: TGTGCCAGCATGTCGGCGGGGCCATCCAAAGAGACCCAGTACTTC.

The gene calls are TRBV18 and TRBJ2-1, with D hard to call. This CDR3 is 12 amino acids long. V was pared by 1 base and J by 10 bases, with 8 bases between. CDR1 is KGHSH and CDR2 is LQKENI in the germline V gene. CDR3 bases: TGTGCCAGCTCACCACAGGTAGGGGAGCAGTTCTTC. Protein sequence: CASSPQVGEQFF.

This clone came up a few times. The chain couples TRBV7-3 to TRBJ1-6; 7 nucleotides match TRBD1. CDR1 SGHTA and CDR2 FQGTGA come from the germline V gene. J lost 10 bases, V lost 8 bases, and 8 bases had no gene match. The CDR3 has 13 residues. CDR3 nucleotide sequence: TGTGCCAGCCAACGGGACAGAGACTCACCCCTCCACTTT. As protein: CASQRDRDSPLHF.

The chain joins TRBV19 to TRBJ2-7; maybe TRBD1 (6 bases). This CDR3 comprises 12 residues. The germline gives CDR1 LNHDA, CDR2 SQIVND (reference sequence). The ends were cut back, 8 bases at V and 0 bases at J, with 8 bases in the middle. The CDR3 DNA reads as TGTGCCAGTGGCAGGGGCTCCTACGAGCAGTACTTC. It encodes CASGRGSYEQYF.

The V and J genes are TRBV12-5 and TRBJ2-3; D is unclear. In germline, CDR1 is LGHNT, CDR2 FRNRAP. Trimming shortened V by 7 bases and J by 3 bases, and 11 bases separated the two germline ends. CDR3 size: 13 residues. The CDR3: CASAWGFTDTQYF. CDR3 sequence (DNA): TGTGCTAGTGCTTGGGGATTTACAGATACGCAGTATTTT.

This sequence joins TRBV6-4 and TRBJ2-7, with a possible D match to TRBD1 (5 bases). The length of the CDR3 is 14 residues. Germline lookup yields CDR1 MRHNA and CDR2 SNTAGT. The V gene lost 2 bases and the J gene lost 2 bases, with 10 bases spanning the gap. The CDR3 here is CASSDAGPAYEQYF. As DNA, the CDR3 is TGTGCCAGCAGTGACGCAGGGCCCGCCTACGAGCAGTACTTC.

The chain recombines TRBV18 with TRBJ2-3, with a weak D call TRBD2 (7 bases). The ends were cut back, 3 bases at V and 3 bases at J, with 19 bases in the middle. CDR1 and CDR2 from the germline V gene are KGHSH and LQKENI. This CDR3 has 17 residues. CDR3: CASSPSAGAKGTDTQYF. The CDR3 DNA sequence: TGTGCCAGCTCACCGAGTGCGGGGGCCAAAGGGACAGATACGCAGTATTTT.